This paragraph reports one TCR beta chain. This table comes from immunoSEQ multiplex PCR, and its TCRdb copy is limited to in-frame clones, with some not included. The sample contains around 240,000 clones, approximately 83% of which appear only once. The sample comes from a study of blood T cell repertoires in COVID-19. The source of this sequence is a woman aged 25 to 39 who had recovered from COVID-19. The sequencing input was peripheral blood.

The CDR3 DNA is TGTGCCATCAGCCGTGACATGAACACCGGGGAGCTGTTTTTT. It is translated as CAISRDMNTGELFF. The genes are TRBV10-3 and TRBJ2-2; no firm D call. The CDR3 length is 14 residues. CDR1 is ENHRY and CDR2 is SYGVKD in the germline V gene. Trimming removed 6 bases from V and 1 base from J, with 9 bases in between.